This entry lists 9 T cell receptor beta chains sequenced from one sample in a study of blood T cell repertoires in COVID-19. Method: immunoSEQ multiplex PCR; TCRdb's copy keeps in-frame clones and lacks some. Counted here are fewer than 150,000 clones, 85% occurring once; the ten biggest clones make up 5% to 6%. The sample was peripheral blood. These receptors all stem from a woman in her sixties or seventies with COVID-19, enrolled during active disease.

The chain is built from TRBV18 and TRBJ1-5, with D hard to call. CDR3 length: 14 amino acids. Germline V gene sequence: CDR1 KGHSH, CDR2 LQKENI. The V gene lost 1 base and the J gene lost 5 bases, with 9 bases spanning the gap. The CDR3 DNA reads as TGTGCCAGCTCACCACGGGGAGGTGATCAGCCCCAGCATTTT. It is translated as CASSPRGGDQPQHF.

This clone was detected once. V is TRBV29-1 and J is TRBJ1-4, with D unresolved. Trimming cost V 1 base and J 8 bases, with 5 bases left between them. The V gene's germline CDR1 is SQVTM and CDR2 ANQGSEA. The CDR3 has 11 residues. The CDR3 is CSVEVGEKLFF. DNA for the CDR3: TGCAGCGTTGAAGTCGGGGAAAAACTGTTTTTT.

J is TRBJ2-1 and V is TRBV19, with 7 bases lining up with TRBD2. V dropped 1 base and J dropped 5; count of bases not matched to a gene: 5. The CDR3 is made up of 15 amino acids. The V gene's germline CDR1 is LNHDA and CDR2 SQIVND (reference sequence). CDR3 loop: CASSIAGGTNNEQFF. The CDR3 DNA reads TGTGCCAGTAGTATAGCGGGGGGAACCAACAATGAGCAGTTCTTC.

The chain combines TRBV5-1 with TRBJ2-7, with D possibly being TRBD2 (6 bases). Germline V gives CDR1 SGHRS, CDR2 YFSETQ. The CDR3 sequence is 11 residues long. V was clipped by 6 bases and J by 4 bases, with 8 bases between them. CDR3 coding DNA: TGCGCCAGCAAGGAGGGATACGAGCAGTACTTC. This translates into CASKEGYEQYF.

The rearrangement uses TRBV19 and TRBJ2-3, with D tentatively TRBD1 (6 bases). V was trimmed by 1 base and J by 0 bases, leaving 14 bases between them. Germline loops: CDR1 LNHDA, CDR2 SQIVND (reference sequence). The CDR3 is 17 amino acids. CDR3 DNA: TGTGCCAGTAGTATAGGAGGGGTAGGGGGTAGCACAGATACGCAGTATTTT. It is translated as CASSIGGVGGSTDTQYF.

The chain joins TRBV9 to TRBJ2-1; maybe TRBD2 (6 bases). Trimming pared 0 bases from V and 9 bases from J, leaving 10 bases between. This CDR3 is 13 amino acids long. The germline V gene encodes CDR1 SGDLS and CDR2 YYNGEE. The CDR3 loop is CASSVGLVSEQFF. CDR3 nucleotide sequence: TGTGCCAGCAGCGTAGGACTAGTCAGTGAGCAGTTCTTC.

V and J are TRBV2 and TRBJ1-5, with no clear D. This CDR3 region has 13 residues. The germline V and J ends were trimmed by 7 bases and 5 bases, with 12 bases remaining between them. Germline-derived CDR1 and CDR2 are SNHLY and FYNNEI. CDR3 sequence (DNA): TGTGCCAGCAAAAGTTCTAACGATCAGCCCCAGCATTTT. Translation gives CASKSSNDQPQHF.

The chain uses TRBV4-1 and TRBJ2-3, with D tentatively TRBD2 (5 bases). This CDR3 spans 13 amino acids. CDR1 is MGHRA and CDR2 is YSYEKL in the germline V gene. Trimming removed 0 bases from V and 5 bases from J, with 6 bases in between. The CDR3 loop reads CASSQDGLDTQYF. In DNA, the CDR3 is TGCGCCAGCAGCCAAGACGGACTAGATACGCAGTATTTT.

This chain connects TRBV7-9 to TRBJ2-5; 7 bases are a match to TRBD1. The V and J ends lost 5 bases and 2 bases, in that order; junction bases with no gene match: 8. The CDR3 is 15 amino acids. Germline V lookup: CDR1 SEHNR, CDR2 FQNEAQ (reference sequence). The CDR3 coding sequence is TGTGCCAGCAGCCGCCTCGCCAGGGGGCAAGAGACCCAGTACTTC. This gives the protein CASSRLARGQETQYF. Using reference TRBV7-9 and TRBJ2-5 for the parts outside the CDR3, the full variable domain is DTGVSQNPRHKITKRGQNVTFRCDPISEHNRLYWYRQTLGQGPEFLTYFQNEAQLEKSRLLSDRFSAERPKGSFSTLEIQRTEQGDSAMYLCASSRLARGQETQYFGPGTRLLVL.